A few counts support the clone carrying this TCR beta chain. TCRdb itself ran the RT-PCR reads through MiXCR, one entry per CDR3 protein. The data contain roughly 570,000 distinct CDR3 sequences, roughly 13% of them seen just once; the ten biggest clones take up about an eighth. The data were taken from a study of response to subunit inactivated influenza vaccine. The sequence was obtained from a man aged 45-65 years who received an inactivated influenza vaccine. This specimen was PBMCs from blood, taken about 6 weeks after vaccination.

CDR3 in amino acids: CASSLLRAQDTQYF. Written as DNA, the CDR3 is TGTGCCAGCAGTTTACTAAGGGCTCAGGATACGCAGTATTTT. The chain couples TRBV12-3 or TRBV12-4 to TRBJ2-3, with D hard to call. V was cut by 2 bases and J by 6 bases, with 12 bases left in between. This CDR3 is built from 14 residues.